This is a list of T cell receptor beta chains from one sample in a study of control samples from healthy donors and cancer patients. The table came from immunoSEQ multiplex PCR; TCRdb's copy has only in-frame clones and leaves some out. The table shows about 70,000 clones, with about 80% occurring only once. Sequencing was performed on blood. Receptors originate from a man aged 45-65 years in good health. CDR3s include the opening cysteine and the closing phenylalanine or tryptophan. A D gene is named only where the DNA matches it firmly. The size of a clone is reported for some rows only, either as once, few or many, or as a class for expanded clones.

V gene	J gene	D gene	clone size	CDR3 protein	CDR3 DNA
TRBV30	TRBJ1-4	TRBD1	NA	CAFTKDRGNEKLFF	TGTGCCTTCACGAAGGACAGGGGGAATGAAAAACTGTTTTTT
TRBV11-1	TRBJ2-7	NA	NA	CASSPTAEGGYEQYF	TGTGCCAGCAGCCCTACCGCTGAAGGGGGCTACGAGCAGTACTTC
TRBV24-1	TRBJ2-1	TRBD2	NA	CATSDLQGLAFMEQFF	TGTGCCACCAGTGATTTGCAGGGACTAGCGTTTATGGAGCAGTTCTTC
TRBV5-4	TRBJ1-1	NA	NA	CASSLFGRLPDTEAFF	TGTGCCAGCAGCCTCTTCGGCCGATTGCCGGACACTGAAGCTTTCTTT
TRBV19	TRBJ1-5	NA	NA	CASSITGAQQHQPQHF	TGTGCCAGTAGTATAACCGGGGCGCAGCAGCATCAGCCCCAGCATTTT
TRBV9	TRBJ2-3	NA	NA	CASSVEGTKGDTQYF	TGTGCCAGCAGCGTAGAGGGAACGAAAGGGGATACGCAGTATTTT
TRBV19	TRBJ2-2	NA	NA	CASSSPRKEELFF	TGTGCCAGTAGTAGCCCTAGGAAGGAGGAGCTGTTTTTT
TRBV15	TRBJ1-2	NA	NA	CATSMDINYGYTF	TGTGCCACCAGCATGGACATTAACTATGGCTACACCTTC
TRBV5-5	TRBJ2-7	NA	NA	CASSSVRGTYEQYF	TGTGCCAGCAGCTCCGTGCGCGGAACTTACGAGCAGTACTTC
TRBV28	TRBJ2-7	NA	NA	CASLKVGEAYEQYF	TGTGCCAGCCTCAAGGTGGGCGAGGCCTACGAGCAGTACTTC
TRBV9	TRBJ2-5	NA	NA	CASSLYALLGTQYF	TGTGCCAGCAGCCTGTACGCCCTATTGGGGACCCAGTACTTC
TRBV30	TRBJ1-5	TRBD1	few	CAWSPQGGNQPQHF	TGTGCCTGGAGTCCGCAGGGGGGCAATCAGCCCCAGCATTTT
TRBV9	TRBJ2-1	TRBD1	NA	CASSVDNRGVWNEQFF	TGTGCCAGCAGCGTAGATAACAGGGGGGTCTGGAATGAGCAGTTCTTC
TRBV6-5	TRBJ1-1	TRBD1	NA	CASSRTGGSLAFF	TGTGCCAGCAGTCGGACAGGGGGCTCTCTAGCTTTCTTT
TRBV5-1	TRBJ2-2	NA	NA	CASSLGHRNTGELFF	TGCGCCAGCAGCTTGGGACACCGGAACACCGGGGAGCTGTTTTTT
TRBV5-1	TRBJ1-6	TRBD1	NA	CASRPPGTGNSPLHF	TGCGCCAGCAGACCCCCCGGGACAGGCAATTCACCCCTCCACTTT
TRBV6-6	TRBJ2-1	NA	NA	CASSYPGGTGFYEQFF	TGTGCCAGCAGTTACCCGGGGGGGACAGGGTTCTATGAGCAGTTCTTC
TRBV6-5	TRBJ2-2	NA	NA	CASSRTNTGELFF	TGTGCCAGCAGTCGTACGAACACCGGGGAGCTGTTTTTT
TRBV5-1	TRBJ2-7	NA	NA	CASSSGAGRLNYEQYF	TGCGCCAGCAGTAGTGGAGCCGGCAGACTAAACTACGAGCAGTACTTC
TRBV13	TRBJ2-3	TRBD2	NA	CASSPTSGGAGADTQYF	TGTGCCAGCAGCCCGACTAGCGGGGGGGCAGGAGCAGATACGCAGTATTTT
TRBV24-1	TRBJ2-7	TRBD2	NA	CATSDGLAGVHEQYF	TGTGCCACCAGTGATGGACTAGCGGGAGTACACGAGCAGTACTTC
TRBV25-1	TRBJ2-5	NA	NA	CASPQIQETQYF	TGTGCCAGCCCGCAGATCCAAGAGACCCAGTACTTC
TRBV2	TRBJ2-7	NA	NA	CASSDDSPYEQYF	TGTGCCAGCAGTGATGACAGCCCCTACGAGCAGTACTTC
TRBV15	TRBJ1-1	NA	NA	CATSREVIAEAFF	TGTGCCACCAGCAGAGAGGTCATCGCCGAAGCTTTCTTT
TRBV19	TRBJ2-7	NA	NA	CASSPSLLGEQYF	TGTGCCAGTAGCCCATCTCTTCTCGGTGAGCAGTACTTC
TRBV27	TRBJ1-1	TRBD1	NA	CASSRGQITEAFF	TGTGCCAGCAGCAGGGGGCAGATCACTGAAGCTTTCTTT
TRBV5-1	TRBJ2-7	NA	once	CASSLEGQTKQYF	TGCGCCAGCAGCTTGGAGGGGCAGACGAAGCAGTACTTC
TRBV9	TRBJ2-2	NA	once	CASSVASGVTGELFF	TGTGCCAGCAGCGTTGCCTCGGGGGTCACCGGGGAGCTGTTTTTT
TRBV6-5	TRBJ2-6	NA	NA	CASREFHSGANVLTF	TGTGCCAGCAGGGAGTTCCACTCTGGGGCCAACGTCCTGACTTTC
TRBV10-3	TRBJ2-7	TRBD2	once	CAISERTSGSFEQYF	TGTGCCATCAGTGAACGTACTAGCGGGAGTTTCGAGCAGTACTTC
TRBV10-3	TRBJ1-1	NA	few	CAISESVQQNTEAFF	TGTGCCATCAGTGAGTCAGTACAGCAGAACACTGAAGCTTTCTTT
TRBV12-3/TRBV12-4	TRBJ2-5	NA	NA	CASSLARETQYF	TGTGCCAGCAGTTTAGCGCGGGAGACCCAGTACTTC
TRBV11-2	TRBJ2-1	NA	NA	CASNPTGANEQFF	TGTGCCAGCAACCCCACCGGGGCCAATGAGCAGTTCTTC
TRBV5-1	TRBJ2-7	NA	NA	CASSLTITYEQYF	TGCGCCAGCAGCTTGACAATTACCTACGAGCAGTACTTC
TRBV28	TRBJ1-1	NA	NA	CASSLSAQGGGGAEAFF	TGTGCCAGCAGTTTAAGTGCGCAGGGCGGGGGGGGAGCTGAAGCTTTCTTT
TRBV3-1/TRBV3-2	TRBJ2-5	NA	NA	CASSQAGVGQETQYF	TGTGCCAGCAGCCAAGCGGGCGTGGGGCAAGAGACCCAGTACTTC
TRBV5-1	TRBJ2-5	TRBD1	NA	CASSPTQTGGETQYF	TGCGCCAGCAGCCCAACCCAGACAGGGGGAGAGACCCAGTACTTC
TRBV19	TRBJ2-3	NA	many	CASSIDRTSGTQYF	TGTGCCAGTAGTATAGACCGGACCTCAGGTACGCAGTATTTT
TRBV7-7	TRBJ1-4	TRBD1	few	CASSFRQGSGQGNEKLFF	TGTGCTAGCAGCTTCAGACAGGGAAGTGGACAGGGAAATGAAAAACTGTTTTTT
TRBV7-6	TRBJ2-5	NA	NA	CASSLNPPKTQYF	TGTGCCAGCAGCTTAAACCCCCCCAAGACCCAGTACTTC
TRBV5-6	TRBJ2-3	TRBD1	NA	CASSLGDRGIGDTQYF	TGTGCCAGCAGCTTGGGAGACAGGGGGATTGGAGATACGCAGTATTTT
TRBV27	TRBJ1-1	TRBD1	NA	CASSLYRGRNTEAFF	TGTGCCAGCAGTTTATACAGGGGCAGGAACACTGAAGCTTTCTTT
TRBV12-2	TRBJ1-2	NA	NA	CASRPGPVTNYGYTF	TGTGCAAGTCGCCCCGGACCCGTCACTAACTATGGCTACACCTTC
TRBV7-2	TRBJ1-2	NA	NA	CASSFPSAHPGGYTF	TGTGCCAGCAGCTTTCCTTCAGCACACCCAGGAGGCTACACCTTC
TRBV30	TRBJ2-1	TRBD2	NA	CAWSEELAGGGNEQFF	TGTGCCTGGAGTGAGGAACTAGCGGGAGGCGGGAATGAGCAGTTCTTC